Each of the 31 T cell receptor beta chains below was sequenced from the same sample in a study of shared clonotypes between healthy human individuals (dated by TCRdb to the early 2020s). The library was obtained by the immunoSEQ multiplex PCR assay. TCRdb re-hosts the immuneACCESS table, in-frame sequences only. Its copies lack some clones; in the studies checked, an unresolved V gene accounts for under half of them, and the cause for the rest is not known. Across this sample there are 2 million to 2.5 million clones, with approximately 93% seen only once. The ten largest clones take up 0.35% to 0.45% of the sample. Input material: naive CD4+ T cells from PBMCs. The meaning of the sample's cell subset or site label: CD45RA+ positively selected. These receptors all stem from a man younger than 35 in good health. Some clones in this sample may be carry-over from other donors' samples.

The chain carries TRBV10-3 and TRBJ1-1, with D possibly being TRBD1 (5 bases). This CDR3 comprises 15 residues. Germline V gene lookup returns CDR1 ENHRY and CDR2 SYGVKD. Deletions cut 2 bases from V and 3 bases from J, with 13 bases between. CDR3 coding DNA: TGTGCCATCAGTGAGCGCCCAGGGCTAGACACTGAAGCTTTCTTT. Translation gives CAISERPGLDTEAFF.

Notes on this clone: At the DNA level, this CDR3 is encoded by other sequences in the same sample as well. The chain has TRBV18 and TRBJ2-7; 11 bases match TRBD1. Germline CDR1 is KGHSH and CDR2 is LQKENI. Trimming took 3 bases from V and 6 from J; bases not matched to a gene: 4. This CDR3 is built from 14 residues. The CDR3 DNA sequence: TGTGCCAGCTCACCTCCCGGGACAGGGGGCGAGCAGTACTTC. Translated, it gives CASSPPGTGGEQYF.

V is TRBV28 and J is TRBJ1-1, with 8 bases fitting TRBD1. This CDR3 region has 13 residues. The germline V gene has CDR1 MDHEN and CDR2 SYDVKM. The V and J ends lost 6 bases and 2 bases, in that order; junction bases with no gene match: 2. CDR3 in amino acids: CASSRGLNTEAFF. In nucleotides, the CDR3 is TGTGCCAGCAGCAGGGGGCTTAACACTGAAGCTTTCTTT.

The table lists this clone with a count of one. V is TRBV10-1 and J is TRBJ2-7; 7 nucleotides match TRBD2. In germline, CDR1 is WNHNN, CDR2 SYGVQD (reference sequence). Losses at the gene ends were 6 bases for V and 3 bases for J; bases not matched to a gene: 8. The CDR3 has 14 residues. The CDR3 is CASSCPGDYYEQYF. The CDR3 bases are TGCGCCAGCAGCTGCCCGGGGGACTACTACGAGCAGTACTTC.

CDR3 nucleotide sequence: TGTGCCAGTAGTATAGGACACATAGATCAGCCCCAGCATTTT. This sequence encodes CASSIGHIDQPQHF. This chain uses TRBV19 with TRBJ1-5; D remains ambiguous. CDR1 LNHDA and CDR2 SQIVND come from the germline V gene (reference sequence). Between the trimmed V and J ends, which lost 1 base and 5 bases, there was a span of 9 bases. This CDR3 is 14 amino acids long.

The genes are TRBV28 and TRBJ1-2; 8 bases are shared with TRBD1. V shed 5 bases, J shed 8 bases, and the junction held 13 bases outside the gene matches. This CDR3 is 15 amino acids long. Germline V CDR1 and CDR2: MDHEN, SYDVKM. The CDR3: CASSLRPPGGSGYTF. DNA of the CDR3: TGTGCCAGCAGTCTTCGGCCTCCAGGGGGCAGCGGCTACACCTTC.

This clone was seen just once. The V and J genes are TRBV19 and TRBJ1-2, with 11 bases matching TRBD1. With 1 base clipped from V and 4 bases from J, the junction kept 5 bases outside the gene matches. Germline CDR1 reads LNHDA; CDR2 reads SQIVND (reference sequence). The CDR3 loop spans 16 amino acids. The CDR3 sequence is CASSIVRTGGAYGYTF. The CDR3 region has the DNA TGTGCCAGTAGTATAGTCCGGACAGGGGGCGCCTATGGCTACACCTTC.

The genes are TRBV11-2 and TRBJ2-7; TRBD2 might be the D (5 bases). Trimming pared 5 bases from V and 3 bases from J, leaving 20 bases between. Germline loops: CDR1 SGHAT, CDR2 FQNNGV. The CDR3 runs 16 residues. The CDR3 sequence is CASSTRRGEVGYEQYF. DNA for the CDR3: TGTGCCAGCAGCACCCGCCGGGGTGAGGTAGGCTACGAGCAGTACTTC.

J is TRBJ1-5 and V is TRBV7-6, with TRBD1 matching over 7 bases. The V gene's germline CDR1 is SGHVS and CDR2 FNYEAQ. Trimming removed 1 base from V and 3 bases from J; junction bases left unmatched: 3. CDR3 length equals 15 residues. The CDR3 DNA reads as TGTGCCAGCAGCTTAGGGGGGACAGTCAATCAGCCCCAGCATTTT. This translates into CASSLGGTVNQPQHF.

The chain is built from TRBV5-4 and TRBJ2-5; 10 bases align to TRBD2. This CDR3 is built from 15 residues. Looked up from germline, CDR1 is SGHNT and CDR2 is YYREEE (reference sequence). Losses at the gene ends were 2 bases for V and 7 bases for J; bases not matched to a gene: 8. CDR3 sequence (DNA): TGTGCCAGCAGCTTACCAGCGGGAGGGTCATCGACCCAGTACTTC. This translates into CASSLPAGGSSTQYF.

This chain connects TRBV5-8 to TRBJ2-5; D may match TRBD1 or TRBD2 (6 bases each). Per germline, CDR1 SGHTS and CDR2 YDEGEE. V shed 1 base and J shed 2 bases, with 18 bases lying between them. This CDR3 has 17 amino acids. This CDR3 reads CASSLTVWRDTQETQYF. The CDR3 nucleotides read TGTGCCAGCAGCTTGACGGTTTGGCGGGACACTCAAGAGACCCAGTACTTC.

V and J are TRBV6-1 and TRBJ2-2; unclear D gene. V was cut by 8 bases and J by 4 bases, with 14 bases left in between. CDR1 is MNHNS, CDR2 SASEGT, per germline. This CDR3 region has 14 residues. CDR3 amino acids: CASLPGVGTGELFF. The CDR3, as DNA: TGTGCCAGCCTGCCTGGGGTCGGCACCGGGGAGCTGTTTTTT.

The chain joins TRBV28 to TRBJ2-5; D unresolved. Germline loops: CDR1 MDHEN, CDR2 SYDVKM. The CDR3 runs 14 residues. With 3 bases removed from V and 3 bases from J, the gap between germline ends came to 11 bases. CDR3 amino acids: CASSFSGRKETQYF. In DNA, the CDR3 is TGTGCCAGCAGTTTCTCCGGACGGAAAGAGACCCAGTACTTC.

The chain employs TRBV7-9 and TRBJ2-1; 13 bases agree with TRBD2. V gave up 4 bases and J gave up 9 bases; unmatched junction bases: 3. The CDR3 sequence is 14 residues long. Germline values: CDR1 SEHNR, CDR2 FQNEAQ (reference sequence). CDR3 sequence reads: CASSWTSGSGEQFF. In DNA form, the CDR3 reads TGTGCCAGCAGCTGGACTAGCGGGAGTGGTGAGCAGTTCTTC.

About this clone: This specimen includes other DNA sequences encoding the same CDR3. The chain employs TRBV20-1 and TRBJ2-7; D ambiguous. Germline CDR1 is DFQATT and CDR2 is SNEGSKA (reference sequence). V was cut by 5 bases and J by 2 bases, with 4 bases left in between. The CDR3 totals 10 residues. This chain's CDR3 is CSAGTYEQYF. CDR3 nucleotides: TGCAGTGCTGGGACCTACGAGCAGTACTTC.

V is TRBV28 and J is TRBJ2-7, with 7 bases matching TRBD1. Germline values: CDR1 MDHEN, CDR2 SYDVKM. CDR3 length: 14 residues. The trim removed 5 bases at V and 4 bases at J, leaving 8 bases unmatched. The CDR3 sequence is CASSIIQGMYEQYF. The CDR3 DNA is TGTGCCAGCAGTATAATACAGGGGATGTACGAGCAGTACTTC.

As to this clone: This sample also contains other DNA sequences that code for the same CDR3. The chain employs TRBV7-6 and TRBJ2-1; D unresolved. Looked up from germline, CDR1 is SGHVS and CDR2 is FNYEAQ. V was clipped by 5 bases and J by 0 bases, with 14 bases between them. The CDR3 has 16 residues. CDR3 bases: TGTGCCAGCAGCCCCCTCGGCGGTTTCTCCTACAATGAGCAGTTCTTC. Translated, it gives CASSPLGGFSYNEQFF.

The chain couples TRBV2 to TRBJ2-2, with TRBD2 identical over 9 bases. Germline CDR1 SNHLY, CDR2 FYNNEI. This CDR3 has 14 residues. V lost 7 bases and J lost 6; bases outside the gene matches: 6. The CDR3 DNA reads TGTGCCAGCAAGCTAGCGGGAAGTTCCGGGGAGCTGTTTTTT. It is translated as CASKLAGSSGELFF.

This chain uses TRBV28 with TRBJ1-1; 7 positions match TRBD1. V gave up 6 bases and J gave up 6 bases; unmatched junction bases: 10. The CDR3 length is 14 residues. Germline loops: CDR1 MDHEN, CDR2 SYDVKM. CDR3 DNA: TGTGCCAGCAGGCATAACAGGGGAGTAGCTGAAGCTTTCTTT. Protein sequence: CASRHNRGVAEAFF.

J is TRBJ1-1 and V is TRBV11-2; no reliable D call. V dropped 4 bases and J dropped 11 bases, with 17 bases sitting between them. Germline V gives CDR1 SGHAT, CDR2 FQNNGV. The length of the CDR3 is 13 residues. The CDR3 is CASSSNYQEGAFF. The DNA of the CDR3 is TGTGCCAGCAGCTCCAATTACCAGGAAGGGGCTTTCTTT.

This chain links TRBV7-2 with TRBJ2-7; D perhaps matches TRBD1 (5 bases). The CDR3 has 13 amino acids. Trimming removed 4 bases at V and 6 bases at J, with 13 bases between. Germline V gene data show CDR1 as SGHTA and CDR2 as FQGNSA. CDR3 DNA: TGTGCCAGCAGCTATCCTATAGGGGTCGAGCAGTACTTC. Its translation is CASSYPIGVEQYF.

The rearrangement links TRBV5-1 to TRBJ2-3; D remains ambiguous. Trimming pared 1 base from V and 5 bases from J, leaving 8 bases between. Germline V gene lookup returns CDR1 SGHRS and CDR2 YFSETQ. The CDR3 runs 13 residues. DNA for the CDR3: TGCGCCAGCAGCTTGCTACTACAAGATACGCAGTATTTT. It codes for CASSLLLQDTQYF.

Notes on this clone: The sample has other DNA sequences that encode this CDR3 too. V is TRBV5-1 and J is TRBJ2-5, with 8 bases that match TRBD1. Germline V lookup: CDR1 SGHRS, CDR2 YFSETQ. With V trimmed by 4 bases and J by 5 bases, 4 bases remained unmatched. The CDR3 sequence is 13 residues long. The CDR3 sequence: CASSLTGGETQYF. CDR3 DNA sequence: TGCGCCAGCAGCCTCACAGGGGGGGAGACCCAGTACTTC.

In DNA form, the CDR3 reads TGCGCCAGCAGCTTGGTTGGGGCCGGGGAGACTGAAGCTTTCTTT. Translation gives CASSLVGAGETEAFF. The chain links TRBV5-1 to TRBJ1-1; TRBD1 might be the D (5 bases). Germline CDR1 SGHRS, CDR2 YFSETQ. The CDR3 consists of 15 residues. V was pared by 0 bases and J by 5 bases, with 14 bases between.

On this clone itself: Additional DNA sequences in this sample encode the identical CDR3. V is TRBV9 and J is TRBJ2-1, with 10 positions matching TRBD2. CDR1 SGDLS and CDR2 YYNGEE come from the germline V gene. V dropped 0 bases and J dropped 0; count of bases not matched to a gene: 3. This CDR3 region has 17 residues. Written as DNA, the CDR3 is TGTGCCAGCAGCGTAGGAGCTAGCGGGAGCTCCTACAATGAGCAGTTCTTC. Encoded protein: CASSVGASGSSYNEQFF.

The rearrangement links TRBV29-1 to TRBJ1-1; 8 positions agree with TRBD1. The CDR3 runs to 15 residues. CDR1 is SQVTM, CDR2 ANQGSEA, per germline. Trimming at V came to 6 bases and at J to 3 bases, leaving 12 bases not matched to a gene. The CDR3 protein is CSVDRGWGMDTEAFF. DNA for the CDR3: TGCAGCGTAGACAGGGGCTGGGGGATGGACACTGAAGCTTTCTTT.

V gene TRBV25-1 combines with J gene TRBJ1-1, with TRBD1 identical over 8 bases. Trimming took 7 bases from V and 4 from J; bases not matched to a gene: 5. The CDR3 extends over 13 amino acids. Germline values: CDR1 MGHDK, CDR2 SYGVNS. This CDR3 reads CASKTTGGTEAFF. The DNA of the CDR3 is TGTGCCAGCAAAACCACAGGGGGCACTGAAGCTTTCTTT.

This chain links TRBV7-2 with TRBJ2-1; possibly TRBD2 for D (6 bases). Germline V lookup: CDR1 SGHTA, CDR2 FQGNSA. The CDR3 contains 15 residues. With 5 bases removed from V and 0 bases from J, the gap between germline ends came to 11 bases. In nucleotides, the CDR3 is TGTGCCAGCAGCCAACTAGCCTTCTCCTACAATGAGCAGTTCTTC. Protein product: CASSQLAFSYNEQFF.

The chain carries TRBV11-2 and TRBJ2-2, with 11 positions matching TRBD2. The CDR3 extends over 16 amino acids. Trimming at V came to 1 base and at J to 6 bases, leaving 4 bases not matched to a gene. Germline CDR1 and CDR2: SGHAT and FQNNGV. CDR3 DNA sequence: TGTGCCAGCAGCTTAGCTCCTAGCGGGAGGCCCGGGGAGCTGTTTTTT. It yields the protein CASSLAPSGRPGELFF.

J is TRBJ1-4 and V is TRBV28, with a weak D call TRBD1 (5 bases). Germline values: CDR1 MDHEN, CDR2 SYDVKM. The CDR3 covers 13 residues. V was clipped by 2 bases and J by 14 bases, with 15 bases between them. Written as DNA, the CDR3 is TGTGCCAGCAGTTTAGAACCGGGACGGAAGCTGTTTTTT. This sequence encodes CASSLEPGRKLFF.

This clone occurred once. The chain employs TRBV7-9 and TRBJ1-4, with 8 positions matching TRBD1. Germline CDR1 and CDR2: SEHNR and FQNEAQ (reference sequence). V was clipped by 4 bases and J by 8 bases; unmatched bases: 9. The CDR3 length is 15 residues. CDR3 residues: CASSYGQGRGEKLFF. The CDR3 nucleotides read TGTGCCAGCAGCTATGGACAGGGTCGAGGAGAAAAACTGTTTTTT.